The rows below give T cell receptor beta chains drawn from one sample of a study of early T cells in non-severe SARS-CoV-2 infection. TCRdb used MiXCR to reprocess the 5' RACE reads, holding one entry per CDR3 protein. The sample has some 40,000 distinct CDR3 sequences, 9% to 15% seen once. Sequencing was done on a sample of whole blood. Receptor source: an adult who was a healthcare worker with PCR-confirmed SARS-CoV-2 infection or an uninfected control (not recorded which). Each CDR3 is given with its conserved first and last residue. Each record gives: clone size, V gene, D gene, J gene, CDR3 DNA, CDR3 protein. A D gene is named only where the DNA matches it firmly. Size is stated for part of the rows, as once, few or many counts, or as a class when the clone is expanded.

abundance: -; v_gene: TRBV28; d_gene: TRBD1; j_gene: TRBJ2-7; CDR3nt: TGTGCCAGCAGCCGACAACAGGGGAGCTCCTACGAGCAGTACTTC; CDR3aa: CASSRQQGSSYEQYF
abundance: -; v_gene: TRBV6-5; d_gene: -; j_gene: TRBJ1-2; CDR3nt: TGTGCCAGCAGTTACTCCGGCTATGGCTACACCTTC; CDR3aa: CASSYSGYGYTF
abundance: -; v_gene: TRBV7-2; d_gene: -; j_gene: TRBJ2-1; CDR3nt: TGTGCCAGCAGCTTAGGGTACTCCAATGAGCAGTTCTTC; CDR3aa: CASSLGYSNEQFF
abundance: -; v_gene: TRBV10-3; d_gene: TRBD1; j_gene: TRBJ1-1; CDR3nt: TGTGCCATCAGTGGGGGGACAGCCACTGAAGCTTTCTTT; CDR3aa: CAISGGTATEAFF
abundance: many; v_gene: TRBV2; d_gene: -; j_gene: TRBJ1-5; CDR3nt: TGTGCCAGCAGTGTCTGGGAGGGACCTAATCAGCCCCAGCATTTT; CDR3aa: CASSVWEGPNQPQHF
abundance: -; v_gene: TRBV6-2/TRBV6-3; d_gene: TRBD1; j_gene: TRBJ1-1; CDR3nt: TGTGCCAGCAGTTACACCTTCTCACAGGGGGCGCGGCCGAGGAGTTTCTTT; CDR3aa: CASSYTFSQGARPRSFF
abundance: -; v_gene: TRBV14; d_gene: -; j_gene: TRBJ2-7; CDR3nt: TGTGCCAGCAGCCAAGGTGTGGGGAGGAGCTTGTACGAGCAGTACTTC; CDR3aa: CASSQGVGRSLYEQYF
abundance: many; v_gene: TRBV6-2/TRBV6-3; d_gene: TRBD2; j_gene: TRBJ2-7; CDR3nt: TGTGCCAGCAGTTACCAACGACTAGCGGGAGTGAAAGAGCAGTACTTC; CDR3aa: CASSYQRLAGVKEQYF
abundance: -; v_gene: TRBV2; d_gene: -; j_gene: TRBJ1-1; CDR3nt: TGTGCCAGCAGTGCGGACAGCGGGAACACTGAAGCTTTCTTT; CDR3aa: CASSADSGNTEAFF
abundance: -; v_gene: TRBV11-2; d_gene: -; j_gene: TRBJ2-7; CDR3nt: TGTGCCAGCAGCTTAAACTACGGGAGTGAAGAGCAGTACTTC; CDR3aa: CASSLNYGSEEQYF
abundance: few; v_gene: TRBV20-1; d_gene: TRBD2; j_gene: TRBJ2-5; CDR3nt: TGCAGTGCTAGAGATTCAGGAGCTAGCGGGGGCCAAGAGACCCAGTACTTC; CDR3aa: CSARDSGASGGQETQYF
abundance: once; v_gene: TRBV24-1; d_gene: -; j_gene: TRBJ2-2; CDR3nt: TGTGCCACCAGTGACCTCTCGAACACCGGGGAGCTGTTTTTT; CDR3aa: CATSDLSNTGELFF
abundance: many; v_gene: TRBV11-2; d_gene: TRBD2; j_gene: TRBJ2-1; CDR3nt: TGTGCCAGCAGCTTAGACGTACTAGCGAGGTCGTACAATGAGCAGTTCTTC; CDR3aa: CASSLDVLARSYNEQFF
abundance: -; v_gene: TRBV5-1; d_gene: -; j_gene: TRBJ1-1; CDR3nt: TGCGCCAGCAGCCCCGGCGCAGCCTCTAACCCTGAAGCTTTCTTT; CDR3aa: CASSPGAASNPEAFF
abundance: -; v_gene: TRBV14; d_gene: TRBD2; j_gene: TRBJ2-1; CDR3nt: TGTGCCAGCAGGGGAACTAGCGGGGGTTACAATGAGCAGTTCTTC; CDR3aa: CASRGTSGGYNEQFF
abundance: -; v_gene: TRBV2; d_gene: -; j_gene: TRBJ2-2; CDR3nt: TGTGCCAGCAGTCCCGACCGAGATTGGTCCGGGGAGCTGTTTTTT; CDR3aa: CASSPDRDWSGELFF
abundance: -; v_gene: TRBV3-1; d_gene: TRBD2; j_gene: TRBJ2-1; CDR3nt: TGTGCCAGCAGCCAACAACTAGCGTCCTCCTACAATGAGCAGTTCTTC; CDR3aa: CASSQQLASSYNEQFF
abundance: many; v_gene: TRBV2; d_gene: -; j_gene: TRBJ2-1; CDR3nt: TGTGCCAGCAGCCAACCGGGACGCAGCAACAATGAGCAGTTCTTC; CDR3aa: CASSQPGRSNNEQFF
abundance: many; v_gene: TRBV13; d_gene: TRBD1; j_gene: TRBJ2-5; CDR3nt: TGTGCCAGTAGCCGGGACAGGGGACAAGAGACCCAGTACTTC; CDR3aa: CASSRDRGQETQYF
abundance: -; v_gene: TRBV5-1; d_gene: -; j_gene: TRBJ1-1; CDR3nt: TGCGTCAGCAGCTTGGCCAAGGACACTGAAGCTTTCTTT; CDR3aa: CVSSLAKDTEAFF
abundance: many; v_gene: TRBV11-2; d_gene: -; j_gene: TRBJ2-1; CDR3nt: TGTGCCAGCAGCTTAGGGGTACATGAGCAGTTCTTC; CDR3aa: CASSLGVHEQFF
abundance: many; v_gene: TRBV6-6; d_gene: -; j_gene: TRBJ1-6; CDR3nt: TGTGCCAGCAGTCCCTATGGGGGAGACGATTCACCCCTCCACTTT; CDR3aa: CASSPYGGDDSPLHF